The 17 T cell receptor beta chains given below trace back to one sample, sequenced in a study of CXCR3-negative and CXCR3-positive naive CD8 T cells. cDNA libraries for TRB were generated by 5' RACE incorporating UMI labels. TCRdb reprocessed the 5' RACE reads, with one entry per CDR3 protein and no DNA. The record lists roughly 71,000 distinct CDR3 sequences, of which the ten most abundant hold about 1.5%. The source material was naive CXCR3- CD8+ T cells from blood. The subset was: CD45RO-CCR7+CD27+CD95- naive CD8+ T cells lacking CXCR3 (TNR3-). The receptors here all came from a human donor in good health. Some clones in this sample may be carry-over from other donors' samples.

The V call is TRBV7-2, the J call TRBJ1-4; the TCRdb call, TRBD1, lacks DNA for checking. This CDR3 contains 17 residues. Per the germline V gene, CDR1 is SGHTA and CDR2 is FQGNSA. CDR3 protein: CASSSVGTGGDDEKLFF.

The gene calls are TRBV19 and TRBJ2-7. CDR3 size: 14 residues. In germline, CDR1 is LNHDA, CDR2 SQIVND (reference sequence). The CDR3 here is CASSIASDSYEQYF.

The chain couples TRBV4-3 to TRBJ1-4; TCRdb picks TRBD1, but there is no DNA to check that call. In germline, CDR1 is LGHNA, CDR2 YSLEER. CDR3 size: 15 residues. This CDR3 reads CASSQMDSMEEKLFF.

Here the CDR3 reads CASSYIDGFNEAFF. This sequence joins TRBV6-2 or TRBV6-3 and TRBJ1-1. From germline, CDR1 is MNHEY and CDR2 SVGEGT. CDR3 length: 14 residues.

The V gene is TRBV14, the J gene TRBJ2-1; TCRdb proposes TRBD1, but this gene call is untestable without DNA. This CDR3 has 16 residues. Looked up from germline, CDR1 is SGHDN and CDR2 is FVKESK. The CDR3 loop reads CASSHKGGSIYNEQFF.

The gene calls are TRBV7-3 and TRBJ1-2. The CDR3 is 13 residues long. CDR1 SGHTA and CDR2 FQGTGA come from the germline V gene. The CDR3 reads CASSFNTNYGYTF.

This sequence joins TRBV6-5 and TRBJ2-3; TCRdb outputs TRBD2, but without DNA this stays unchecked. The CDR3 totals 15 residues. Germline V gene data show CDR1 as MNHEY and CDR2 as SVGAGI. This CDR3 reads CASSPTSSSTDTQYF.

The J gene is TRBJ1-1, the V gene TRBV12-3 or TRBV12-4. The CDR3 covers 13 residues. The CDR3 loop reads CASSLRQVLQAFF.

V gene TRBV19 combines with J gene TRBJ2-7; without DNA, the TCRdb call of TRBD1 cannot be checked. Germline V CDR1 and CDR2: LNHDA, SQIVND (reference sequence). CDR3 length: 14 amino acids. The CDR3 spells CASSPGLGSYEQYF.

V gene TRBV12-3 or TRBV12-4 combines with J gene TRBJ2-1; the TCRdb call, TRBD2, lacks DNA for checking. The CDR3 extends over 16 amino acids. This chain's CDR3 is CASVPSGRNFYNEQFF.

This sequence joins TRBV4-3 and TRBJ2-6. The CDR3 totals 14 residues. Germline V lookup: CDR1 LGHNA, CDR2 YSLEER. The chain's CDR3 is CASSHKPGANVLTF.

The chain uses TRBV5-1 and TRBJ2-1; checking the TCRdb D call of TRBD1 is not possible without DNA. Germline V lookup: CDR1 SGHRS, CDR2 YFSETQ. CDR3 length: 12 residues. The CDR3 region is CASRTGYNEQFF.

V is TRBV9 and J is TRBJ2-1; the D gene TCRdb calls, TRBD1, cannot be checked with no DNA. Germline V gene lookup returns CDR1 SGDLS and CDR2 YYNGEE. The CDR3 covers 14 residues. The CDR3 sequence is CASSGRTGGNEQFF.

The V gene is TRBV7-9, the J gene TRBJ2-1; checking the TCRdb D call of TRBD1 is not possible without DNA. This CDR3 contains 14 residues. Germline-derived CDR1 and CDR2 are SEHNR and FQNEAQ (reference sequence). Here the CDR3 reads CASSFAGGSHEQFF.

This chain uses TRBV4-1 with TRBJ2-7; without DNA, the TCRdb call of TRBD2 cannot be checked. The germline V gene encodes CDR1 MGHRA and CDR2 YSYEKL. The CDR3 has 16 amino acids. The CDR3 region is CASSHRLAGGSSEQYF.

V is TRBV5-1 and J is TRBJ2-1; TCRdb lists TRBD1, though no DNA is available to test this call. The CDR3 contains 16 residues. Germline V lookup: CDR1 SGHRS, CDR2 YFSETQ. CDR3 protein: CASSATGGSSYNEQFF.

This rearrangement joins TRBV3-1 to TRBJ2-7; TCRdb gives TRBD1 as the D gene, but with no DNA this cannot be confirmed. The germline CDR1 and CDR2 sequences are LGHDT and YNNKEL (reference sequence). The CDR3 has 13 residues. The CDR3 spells CASSQAGWYEQYF.